This entry is about one TCR beta chain. The antigen is undetermined. The data are from a study of T cell responses to AZD1222 COVID-19 vaccine. Study-wide findings and caveats: Per reports, nearly half of all spike-specific TCRs target regions that are unmutated in variants. The donors showed a predominance of white British ancestry and of females, with possible underestimation of clonal diversity. Seropositive AZD1222 recipients at baseline numbered only five or six.

Germline CDR1 LGHDT, CDR2 YNNKEL (reference sequence). The CDR3 consists of 14 residues. Trimming took 7 bases from V and 2 from J, leaving 12 bases between them. The method was immunoSEQ multiplex PCR; TCRdb's version includes in-frame clones alone and lacks a portion of them. The sample holds about 99,000 clones, roughly 85% seen once. The V gene is TRBV3-1 (or the pseudogene TRBV3-2), the J gene TRBJ1-3, with D perhaps matching TRBD1 (5 bases). Sequenced here: peripheral blood, sampled on day 0 of AZD1222 vaccination. The source of this sequence is an adult in good health. The chain's CDR3 is CASNEAGAGNTIYF. The CDR3 DNA is TGTGCCAGCAACGAAGCGGGGGCTGGAAACACCATATATTTT.